This entry lists 27 T cell receptor beta chains sequenced from one sample in a study of human T cells and chemical hapten exposure. TCRdb reanalysed the RACE reads using MiXCR and keeps one entry per CDR3 protein. The table shows more than 75,000 distinct CDR3 sequences, with around 8.7% occurring only once. Time point here: healthy volunteer bleed at 6 weeks. The template was total RNA from unfractionated whole blood. The material sequenced was whole blood. The receptors were sampled from a male donor in good health. Some clones in this sample may be carry-over from other donors' samples.

This clonotype was found many times. J is TRBJ2-1 and V is TRBV6-7, with TRBD2 matching over 8 bases. TRBV6-7 is noted as an ORF with a role that remains uncertain. The CDR3 spans 19 residues. V gave up 6 bases and J gave up 3 bases; unmatched junction bases: 19. The CDR3 sequence is CASSLSGVTGTRGYNEQFF. The CDR3, as DNA: TGTGCCAGCAGCCTCTCGGGGGTTACCGGGACTAGGGGCTACAATGAGCAGTTCTTC.

The chain couples TRBV29-1 to TRBJ2-7; D is possibly TRBD2 (6 bases). Germline values: CDR1 SQVTM, CDR2 ANQGSEA. The ends were cut back, 6 bases at V and 7 bases at J, with 19 bases in the middle. The CDR3 sequence is 13 residues long. DNA of the CDR3: TGCAGCGTGGGGGAGGCCTCAGTCCGTGAGCAGTACTTC. Translated, it gives CSVGEASVREQYF.

This clonotype was recorded a few times. This rearrangement joins TRBV7-9 to TRBJ2-4, with 7 bases matching TRBD2. The CDR3 sequence is 19 residues long. V was clipped by 5 bases and J by 1 base; unmatched bases: 17. CDR1 is SEHNR and CDR2 is FQNEAQ in the germline V gene (reference sequence). Here the CDR3 reads CASSAPPSSAGAAKNIQYF. The CDR3 DNA reads TGTGCCAGCAGCGCCCCCCCGTCGTCGGCGGGAGCGGCCAAAAACATTCAGTACTTC.

The J gene is TRBJ2-2, the V gene TRBV27; the D gene is possibly TRBD1 (6 bases). V was cut by 3 bases and J by 5 bases, with 7 bases left in between. Germline CDR1 and CDR2: MNHEY and SMNVEV (reference sequence). The CDR3 runs to 13 residues. In DNA form, the CDR3 reads TGTGCCAGCAGTTTTCAGGGGACCGGGGAGCTGTTTTTT. Protein: CASSFQGTGELFF.

This clonotype was detected a few times. This chain joins TRBV6-1 and TRBJ2-1, with D perhaps TRBD1 (5 bases). Trimming cost V 6 bases and J 5 bases, with 11 bases left between them. Per the germline V gene, CDR1 is MNHNS and CDR2 is SASEGT. This CDR3 has 13 amino acids. The CDR3 reads CASSGRVDNEQFF. The CDR3 DNA sequence: TGTGCCAGCAGCGGCAGGGTGGACAATGAGCAGTTCTTC.

This clonotype was counted many times. V is TRBV4-1 and J is TRBJ2-7; D not certain. The CDR3 totals 13 residues. Trimming stripped 0 bases from V and 0 bases from J, with 3 bases between. Per germline, CDR1 MGHRA and CDR2 YSYEKL. The CDR3 loop is CASSQEPSYEQYF. The CDR3 DNA sequence: TGCGCCAGCAGCCAAGAACCCTCCTACGAGCAGTACTTC.

This clonotype was observed many times. V and J are TRBV2 and TRBJ1-5; tentative D call: TRBD1 (6 bases). The CDR3 is 17 amino acids. V was shortened by 3 bases and J by 1 base, with 16 bases between the two germline ends. In germline, CDR1 is SNHLY, CDR2 FYNNEI. CDR3 DNA: TGTGCCAGCAGTGAGGCGAACAGGGCGAAGAGCAATCAGCCCCAGCATTTT. Translated: CASSEANRAKSNQPQHF.

In its sample, this clonotype was seen a few times. The V gene is TRBV10-3, the J gene TRBJ2-1; TRBD2 matches 7 bases. This CDR3 has 17 residues. Germline V gene data show CDR1 as ENHRY and CDR2 as SYGVKD. Unmatched junction bases numbered 5, after V lost 0 bases and J lost 0 bases. The CDR3 sequence: CAISESTGGSSYNEQFF. In nucleotides, the CDR3 is TGTGCCATCAGTGAGTCGACTGGCGGGAGCTCCTACAATGAGCAGTTCTTC.

This clonotype was found a few times. V is TRBV18 and J is TRBJ1-5; weak D call: TRBD1 (5 bases). CDR1 and CDR2 (germline): KGHSH, LQKENI. This CDR3 spans 13 amino acids. V was trimmed by 1 base and J by 4 bases, leaving 5 bases between them. Here the CDR3 reads CASSPQGNQPQHF. The CDR3 DNA sequence: TGTGCCAGCTCACCACAGGGGAATCAGCCCCAGCATTTT.

This clonotype was detected a few times. This chain links TRBV6-5 with TRBJ1-2; 10 nucleotides agree with TRBD1. This CDR3 is built from 14 residues. J gave up 2 bases and V 6 bases, and 3 bases lay outside the gene matches. Germline CDR1 reads MNHEY; CDR2 reads SVGAGI. The CDR3, as DNA: TGTGCCAGCAGGCCGGGACAGGGGAACTATGGCTACACCTTC. The encoded protein is CASRPGQGNYGYTF.

V and J are TRBV15 and TRBJ2-3; tentative D call: TRBD2 (5 bases). This CDR3 region has 13 residues. The V gene's germline CDR1 is LNHNV and CDR2 YYDKDF (reference sequence). Trimming took off 5 bases at V and 0 bases at J, with 6 bases between the two ends. The CDR3 DNA reads TGTGCCACCAGCGGGAGTAGCACAGATACGCAGTATTTT. Protein product: CATSGSSTDTQYF.

This clonotype has only a few counts. For the CDR3, the DNA is TGTGCCAGTAGTATTCTTGGCAGGGTAACTGGGGCCAACGTCCTGACTTTC. This sequence encodes CASSILGRVTGANVLTF. The chain combines TRBV19 with TRBJ2-6; D may be TRBD1 (5 bases). CDR1 and CDR2 (germline): LNHDA, SQIVND (reference sequence). V lost 3 bases to trimming and J lost 2 bases, with 14 bases between them. This CDR3 comprises 17 residues.

This clonotype was seen a few times. This sequence joins TRBV12-3 or TRBV12-4 and TRBJ1-4, with a tentative D call TRBD1 (5 bases). V lost 7 bases to trimming and J lost 8 bases, with 14 bases between them. The CDR3 consists of 13 residues. CDR3 sequence (DNA): TGTGCCAGCACCCCCTTTGGGACCGAAAAACTGTTTTTT. It codes for CASTPFGTEKLFF.

The rearrangement joins TRBV4-2 to TRBJ2-3, with a weak D call TRBD1 (6 bases). Trimming took off 6 bases at V and 0 bases at J, with 22 bases between the two ends. The CDR3 is 18 amino acids. Germline V gives CDR1 LGHNA, CDR2 YNFKEQ. CDR3 bases: TGTGCCAGCAGTCTCAGGGGCGCCCAACAAGGGAGCACAGATACGCAGTATTTT. It yields the protein CASSLRGAQQGSTDTQYF.

This clonotype was observed a few times. In DNA, the CDR3 is TGCAGCGCCGAACCCAGACAGTCGAACACTGAAGCTTTCTTT. This codes for CSAEPRQSNTEAFF. The chain uses TRBV29-1 and TRBJ1-1, with a possible D match to TRBD1 (5 bases). Germline V lookup: CDR1 SQVTM, CDR2 ANQGSEA. This CDR3 is 14 amino acids long. V was pared by 7 bases and J by 1 base, with 16 bases between.

This clonotype was seen a few times. J is TRBJ2-7 and V is TRBV6-5; 8 bases fit TRBD1. Germline CDR1 reads MNHEY; CDR2 reads SVGAGI. CDR3 size: 15 residues. J was trimmed by 2 bases and V by 6 bases; bases with no gene match: 9. DNA of the CDR3: TGTGCCAGCAGCGAAGGGACAGGCAACCCCTACGAGCAGTACTTC. It yields the protein CASSEGTGNPYEQYF.

This clonotype was seen ten or more times. The chain has TRBV5-6 and TRBJ2-7; D unresolved. The CDR3 length is 13 residues. The germline CDR1 and CDR2 sequences are SGHDT and YYEEEE. Trimming pared 0 bases from V and 1 base from J, leaving 5 bases between. The CDR3 nucleotides read TGTGCCAGCAGCTTGGGCAGATCCTACGAGCAGTACTTC. Protein: CASSLGRSYEQYF.

This chain connects TRBV19 to TRBJ2-2; possibly TRBD1 for D (6 bases). The CDR3 is made up of 13 amino acids. CDR1 is LNHDA, CDR2 SQIVND, per germline (reference sequence). The ends were cut back, 7 bases at V and 3 bases at J, with 9 bases in the middle. DNA of the CDR3: TGTGCCAGTACGGGACAAGACACCGGGGAGCTGTTTTTT. Translating gives CASTGQDTGELFF.

The rearrangement uses TRBV12-3 or TRBV12-4 and TRBJ1-2; no clear D gene. The CDR3 covers 14 residues. Trimming pared 6 bases from V and 4 bases from J, leaving 15 bases between. The CDR3: CASSLEQRSYGYTF. CDR3 DNA sequence: TGTGCCAGCAGCCTGGAACAGCGATCCTATGGCTACACCTTC.

The chain employs TRBV20-1 and TRBJ1-6; D ambiguous. Between the trimmed V and J ends, which lost 0 bases and 10 bases, there was a span of 13 bases. CDR1 is DFQATT, CDR2 SNEGSKA, per germline (reference sequence). This CDR3 contains 14 residues. CDR3 residues: CSAREGGLESPLHF. DNA of the CDR3: TGCAGTGCTAGAGAGGGTGGTCTTGAGTCACCCCTCCACTTT.

Of note for this clonotype: It may be a read error: a sequence one base away is much more abundant. The genes are TRBV12-3 or TRBV12-4 and TRBJ2-1; 10 nucleotides match TRBD2. V lost 7 bases and J lost 4; bases outside the gene matches: 7. The CDR3 extends over 15 amino acids. The CDR3 DNA reads TGTGCCAGCAACCCCCTAGCGGGGGAATACAATGAGCAGTTCTTC. Its translation: CASNPLAGEYNEQFF.

This clonotype was picked up a small number of times. This chain connects TRBV29-1 to TRBJ1-1; the match to TRBD1 covers 10 bases. After removal of 3 bases from V and 6 bases from J, the junction contained 7 bases not matched to a gene. Germline values: CDR1 SQVTM, CDR2 ANQGSEA. CDR3 length: 14 residues. Here the CDR3 reads CSVDHRDRGSEAFF. The CDR3 DNA reads as TGCAGCGTTGATCACCGGGACAGGGGTTCTGAAGCTTTCTTT.

The chain carries TRBV27 and TRBJ2-3, with 14 bases matching TRBD2. The germline CDR1 and CDR2 sequences are MNHEY and SMNVEV (reference sequence). J gave up 2 bases and V 6 bases, and 4 bases lay outside the gene matches. This CDR3 spans 16 amino acids. CDR3 protein: CASRGTSGGPTDTQYF. The CDR3 DNA is TGTGCCAGCAGGGGGACTAGCGGGGGACCCACAGATACGCAGTATTTT.

The chain links TRBV20-1 to TRBJ1-5; a possible D gene is TRBD1 (6 bases). Germline CDR1 DFQATT, CDR2 SNEGSKA (reference sequence). Trimming took off 7 bases at V and 4 bases at J, with 14 bases between the two ends. The CDR3 contains 13 residues. The CDR3 nucleotides read TGCAGTGTACAGGGTCGGGAGAATCAGCCCCAGCATTTT. Its translation: CSVQGRENQPQHF.

This clonotype was seen many times. This rearrangement joins TRBV5-6 to TRBJ2-1, with a weak D call TRBD1 (6 bases). Deletions cut 0 bases from V and 10 bases from J, with 8 bases between. The V gene's germline CDR1 is SGHDT and CDR2 YYEEEE. CDR3 length: 12 amino acids. The CDR3 here is CASSLAQGEQFF. The CDR3 DNA reads TGTGCCAGCAGCTTGGCACAGGGCGAGCAGTTCTTC.

This chain links TRBV10-3 with TRBJ2-6, with D maybe TRBD2 (6 bases). V lost 4 bases to trimming and J lost 0 bases, with 22 bases between them. The CDR3 contains 20 residues. Germline-derived CDR1 and CDR2 are ENHRY and SYGVKD. Here the CDR3 DNA reads TGTGCCATCAGTGTGCAAAGACCGGGACTCGGAAGCTCTGGGGCCAACGTCCTGACTTTC. Protein product: CAISVQRPGLGSSGANVLTF.

In this sample, this clonotype turned up a few times. This rearrangement joins TRBV2 to TRBJ2-3, with D tentatively TRBD1 or TRBD2 (5 bases each). V lost 9 bases and J 5 bases, leaving 21 bases between the germline ends. Germline lookup yields CDR1 SNHLY and CDR2 FYNNEI. This CDR3 is built from 15 residues. The CDR3 reads CASPSPGASQDTQYF. In DNA, the CDR3 is TGTGCCAGTCCCTCTCCTGGGGCTAGCCAAGATACGCAGTATTTT.